This T cell receptor (beta chain) was obtained from a study of T cell changes during pregnancy in multiple sclerosis. The CDR3 loop spans 15 amino acids. V trimming: 5 bases; J trimming: 5 bases; junction bases outside the gene matches: 7. The V gene's germline CDR1 is SGHTS and CDR2 YDEGEE. Here immunoSEQ multiplex PCR was the method, and the copy in TCRdb shows in-frame clones only, minus some. The sample includes about 41,000 clones, 89% of them seen just once. This chain connects TRBV5-8 to TRBJ2-5; 12 bases align to TRBD1. This TCR was recovered from a female donor with multiple sclerosis, enrolled in a pregnancy study. Sequenced here: CD4+ T cells from peripheral blood mononuclear cells, sampled in the first trimester of pregnancy. The CDR3 sequence is CASSFGTGGPETQYF. Written as DNA, the CDR3 is TGTGCCAGCAGTTTTGGGACAGGGGGCCCGGAGACCCAGTACTTC.